These 17 T cell receptor beta chains came from one sample sequenced in a study of graft-versus-host responses after intestinal transplantation. No cognate antigen is known for these TCRs. Here immunoSEQ multiplex PCR was the method, and the copy in TCRdb shows in-frame clones only, minus some. The sample carries around 90,000 clones, 90% to 95% recorded once. This specimen was unstimulated CD8+ T cells sorted from spleen or lymph node cells, taken before transplant. Source of these receptors: a human donor who was the organ donor for an intestinal transplant.

The CDR3 region has the DNA TGCAGCGACCTCACTAGCGGGAGGATATCCTACGAGCAGTACTTC. Its protein is CSDLTSGRISYEQYF. The genes are TRBV29-1 and TRBJ2-7; 12 bases fit TRBD2. The CDR3 spans 15 residues. Germline loops: CDR1 SQVTM, CDR2 ANQGSEA. The V gene end was trimmed by 7 bases and the J gene end by 1 base; junction bases not matched to a gene: 8.

V and J are TRBV28 and TRBJ2-7; 7 bases are a match to TRBD2. V shed 5 bases and J 0 bases; nucleotides not matched to a gene: 7. CDR3 length: 15 residues. The germline V gene has CDR1 MDHEN and CDR2 SYDVKM. CDR3 sequence (DNA): TGTGCCAGCAGTGGGGGGGACTTGCCCTCCTACGAGCAGTACTTC. It encodes CASSGGDLPSYEQYF.

This clone was picked up one time. CDR3 protein: CASSRAPSSGRGEQYF. The CDR3 nucleotides are TGCGCCAGCAGCCGAGCACCATCAAGCGGCAGGGGCGAGCAGTACTTC. This chain joins TRBV4-1 and TRBJ2-7, with D possibly being TRBD1 (6 bases). Germline assignment: CDR1 MGHRA and CDR2 YSYEKL. V was clipped by 4 bases and J by 6 bases, with 22 bases between them. There are 16 residues in the CDR3.

The V call is TRBV5-6, the J call TRBJ2-1; tentatively, D is TRBD2 (6 bases). The length of the CDR3 is 16 residues. V lost 4 bases and J lost 6, with 20 bases in between. In germline, CDR1 is SGHDT, CDR2 YYEEEE. This CDR3 is CASSPIGSGPRNEQFF. The CDR3 DNA follows: TGTGCCAGCAGCCCTATCGGTAGCGGTCCCCGCAATGAGCAGTTCTTC.

This chain connects TRBV4-3 to TRBJ2-5; 13 bases match TRBD2. This CDR3 contains 17 residues. The J segment lost 5 bases and the V segment lost 0 bases, leaving 6 bases of the junction unmatched. Germline V gene data show CDR1 as LGHNA and CDR2 as YSLEER. CDR3 DNA: TGCGCCAGCAGCCAAGAATGGGGGACTAGCGGGGTGGAGACCCAGTACTTC. This sequence encodes CASSQEWGTSGVETQYF.

This chain connects TRBV11-3 to TRBJ2-7; D possibly corresponds to TRBD2 (7 bases). Germline V gives CDR1 SGHNT, CDR2 YENEEA. The V and J ends lost 2 bases and 2 bases respectively, with 13 bases between them. The CDR3 is made up of 15 amino acids. The CDR3, as DNA: TGTGCCAGCAGCTTAAGGGGGGGGAAAACCTACGAGCAGTACTTC. Translating it yields CASSLRGGKTYEQYF.

The chain links TRBV29-1 to TRBJ2-1, with 15 bases fitting TRBD2. J was trimmed by 0 bases and V by 8 bases; bases with no gene match: 11. CDR1 is SQVTM, CDR2 ANQGSEA, per germline. The CDR3 is 18 residues long. The CDR3 coding sequence is TGCAGCACAGAAGGGACTAGCGGGGGGCCAAGCTCCTACAATGAGCAGTTCTTC. Its translation: CSTEGTSGGPSSYNEQFF.

This clone was counted a single time. The genes are TRBV7-8 and TRBJ1-2; TRBD1 matches 10 bases. The germline gives CDR1 SGHVS, CDR2 FQNEAQ. V lost 1 base and J lost 6; bases outside the gene matches: 11. The CDR3 runs 17 residues. This CDR3 reads CASSLGGGTGERNGYTF. Written as DNA, the CDR3 is TGTGCCAGCAGCTTAGGAGGCGGGACAGGGGAACGGAATGGCTACACCTTC.

The chain employs TRBV9 and TRBJ2-1; TRBD2 is a possible D gene (6 bases). The germline gives CDR1 SGDLS, CDR2 YYNGEE. The CDR3 extends over 18 amino acids. Trimming left V 0 bases short and J 5 bases short, with 21 bases between. As DNA, the CDR3 is TGTGCCAGCAGCGTAGCTCCCCCGGGGAGCGGGCGCGACAATGAGCAGTTCTTC. This gives the protein CASSVAPPGSGRDNEQFF.

The chain combines TRBV6-6 with TRBJ1-2, with 9 bases aligning to TRBD1. V trimming: 5 bases; J trimming: 5 bases; junction bases outside the gene matches: 6. The CDR3 covers 14 residues. Germline-derived CDR1 and CDR2 are MNHNY and SVGAGI (reference sequence). The CDR3: CASSPGQGPYGYTF. In nucleotides, the CDR3 is TGTGCCAGCAGTCCGGGACAGGGCCCTTATGGCTACACCTTC.

This chain links TRBV15 with TRBJ2-1, with TRBD2 matching over 13 bases. The junction had 3 bases not matched to a gene; V was cut back by 5 bases and J by 5 bases. The CDR3 runs to 15 residues. The V gene's germline CDR1 is LNHNV and CDR2 YYDKDF (reference sequence). DNA of the CDR3: TGTGCCACCAGCCTACTAGCGGGAGGGAACAATGAGCAGTTCTTC. Its protein product is CATSLLAGGNNEQFF.

The chain employs TRBV28 and TRBJ2-3; 7 bases align to TRBD2. The CDR3 is 16 amino acids. V trimming: 5 bases; J trimming: 3 bases; junction bases outside the gene matches: 11. Germline assignment: CDR1 MDHEN and CDR2 SYDVKM. For the CDR3, the DNA is TGTGCCAGCAGTCCGGGGGGAATAGCAGATACAGATACGCAGTATTTT. It codes for CASSPGGIADTDTQYF.

Details on this clone: Distinct nucleotide sequences in the sample also encode this CDR3. The chain recombines TRBV6-1 with TRBJ1-3; D gene unclear. V shed 0 bases and J shed 4 bases, with 4 bases lying between them. Germline CDR1 and CDR2: MNHNS and SASEGT. CDR3 size: 13 residues. The DNA of the CDR3 is TGTGCCAGCAGTGAAGCCAGGGGAAACACCATATATTTT. Amino acid sequence: CASSEARGNTIYF.

V usage is TRBV30 and J usage is TRBJ1-3, with D uncertain. The V gene's germline CDR1 is GTSNPN and CDR2 SVGIG (reference sequence). The CDR3 covers 12 residues. V dropped 0 bases and J dropped 7 bases, with 7 bases sitting between them. In DNA, the CDR3 is TGTGCCTGGAGTGTTGCGGCCAACACCATATATTTT. Amino acid sequence: CAWSVAANTIYF.

V usage is TRBV28 and J usage is TRBJ2-1; 9 bases line up with TRBD2. The CDR3 has 17 residues. V shed 7 bases, J shed 0 bases, and the junction held 10 bases outside the gene matches. Looked up from germline, CDR1 is MDHEN and CDR2 is SYDVKM. CDR3 DNA sequence: TGTGCCAGCACCCTTGGGCTAGCGGGAAACTCCTACAATGAGCAGTTCTTC. It encodes CASTLGLAGNSYNEQFF.

The chain employs TRBV6-5 and TRBJ1-2; 7 nucleotides agree with TRBD1. Unmatched junction bases numbered 7, after V lost 5 bases and J lost 4 bases. CDR1 MNHEY and CDR2 SVGAGI come from the germline V gene. The CDR3 runs 14 residues. CDR3 loop: CASSAPWDSYGYTF. The CDR3 DNA is TGTGCCAGCAGTGCTCCTTGGGACAGCTATGGCTACACCTTC.

This rearrangement joins TRBV11-3 to TRBJ2-2, with D possibly being TRBD1 (6 bases). The CDR3 runs to 17 residues. In germline, CDR1 is SGHNT, CDR2 YENEEA. V was cut by 4 bases and J by 4 bases, with 19 bases left in between. This chain's CDR3 is CASSSPQGQRPTGELFF. The CDR3 bases are TGTGCCAGCAGCTCCCCGCAAGGACAGAGGCCCACCGGGGAGCTGTTTTTT.